The 18 T cell receptor beta chains below were found in one sample sequenced in a study of regulatory T cells in long-lasting Graves disease. Arm-PCR of CDR3 regions and iRepertoire HTBI primers were used to build TCR beta libraries. A single record per CDR3 protein comes from TCRdb applying MiXCR to the multiplex PCR reads. This table has hundreds of thousands of distinct CDR3 sequences, approximately 16% appearing once. Time point defined: newly diagnosed GD, antithyroid drugs for less than 3 months. Researchers made the TCR library from RNA that was extracted from PBMCs. The same sample was also studied in work on T cells in Graves' hyperthyroidism and ophthalmopathy.

Sequenced material: peripheral blood mononuclear cells (PBMCs), taken at new diagnosis, from a patient treated with antithyroid drugs. The receptors here all came from a man younger than 35 with Graves disease.

As regards this clonotype: This clone may be a read error of a much larger clone one base away. This chain connects TRBV5-1 to TRBJ2-7, with 7 bases matching TRBD1. V lost 3 bases, J lost 4 bases, and 4 bases stayed unmatched. The CDR3 length is 13 residues. Germline loops: CDR1 SGHRS, CDR2 YFSETQ. The CDR3 protein is CASSSMDRYEQYF. In nucleotides, the CDR3 is TGCGCCAGCAGCTCGATGGACAGGTACGAGCAGTACTTC.

This chain joins TRBV7-3 and TRBJ1-6; 9 bases line up with TRBD1. V lost 1 base and J lost 8; bases outside the gene matches: 6. The CDR3 has 16 residues. Looked up from germline, CDR1 is SGHTA and CDR2 is FQGTGA. CDR3 DNA: TGTGCCAGCAGCTTAAGCGGGACAGGGTCTGATTCACCCCTCCACTTT. It yields the protein CASSLSGTGSDSPLHF.

This clonotype was seen many times. CDR3 bases: TGTGCCAGCAGTGGACCCCCCAGGGATGTGGGGGCAGAGACCCAGTACTTC. Translation gives CASSGPPRDVGAETQYF. The chain has TRBV6-1 and TRBJ2-1, with D possibly TRBD1 on 6 matching bases. The DNA end lines up better with TRBJ2-5; the J call may be wrong. CDR1 is MNHNS, CDR2 SASEGT, per germline. The CDR3 is made up of 17 amino acids.

This clonotype was seen more than once but under ten times. This sequence may be a read error, since a much larger clone differs from it by one base. The V and J genes are TRBV30 and TRBJ1-2; D not resolved. This CDR3 spans 13 amino acids. V dropped 1 base and J dropped 6 bases, with 12 bases sitting between them. Germline V lookup: CDR1 GTSNPN, CDR2 SVGIG (reference sequence). The CDR3, as DNA: TGTGCCTGGAGTGGGGCCGGGCGGGATGGCTACACCTTC. Translating it yields CAWSGAGRDGYTF.

Concerning this clonotype: A clone one base away is much larger, so this may be a read error. The gene calls are TRBV2 and TRBJ1-5, with TRBD1 matching over 11 bases. The CDR3 runs 15 residues. Germline values: CDR1 SNHLY, CDR2 FYNNEI. The CDR3 DNA sequence: TGTGCCGGCAGTGATAGGACAGGGGGCGGTCAGCCCCAGCATTTT. It specifies CAGSDRTGGGQPQHF.

This chain links TRBV28 with TRBJ2-5; D possibly uses TRBD1 or TRBD2 (6 bases each). Trimming removed 6 bases at V and 1 base at J, with 12 bases between. From germline, CDR1 is MDHEN and CDR2 SYDVKM. The CDR3 contains 14 residues. The CDR3 sequence: CASRQEGGQETQYF. In DNA, the CDR3 is TGTGCCAGCAGGCAGGAGGGGGGCCAAGAGACCCAGTACTTC. The entire variable domain, with the rest obtained from reference TRBV28 and TRBJ2-5, is as follows: DVKVTQSSRYLVKRTGEKVFLECVQDMDHENMFWYRQDPGLGLRLIYFSYDVKMKEKGDIPEGYSVSREKKERFSLILESASTNQTSMYLCASRQEGGQETQYFGPGTRLLVL.

This chain uses TRBV7-3 with TRBJ2-1; 8 bases align to TRBD2. The ends lost 5 bases at V and 6 bases at J; junction bases unmatched: 9. Germline CDR1 and CDR2: SGHTA and FQGTGA. CDR3 length: 15 residues. The DNA for the CDR3 is TGTGCCAGCAGCCAGCCCGGGACTAGTTTCAATGAGCAGTTCTTC. Encoded protein: CASSQPGTSFNEQFF. Filled out from reference TRBV7-3 and TRBJ2-1, the complete variable domain reads GAGVSQTPSNKVTEKGKYVELRCDPISGHTALYWYRQSLGQGPEFLIYFQGTGAADDSGLPNDRFFAVRPEGSVSTLKIQRTERGDSAVYLCASSQPGTSFNEQFFGPGTRLTVL.

The chain carries TRBV4-1 and TRBJ1-3, with TRBD1 identical over 8 bases. The V gene end was trimmed by 4 bases and the J gene end by 2 bases; junction bases not matched to a gene: 10. The germline V gene encodes CDR1 MGHRA and CDR2 YSYEKL. This CDR3 is 17 amino acids long. The CDR3 region is CASSPRWTGRTGNTIYF. CDR3 sequence (DNA): TGCGCCAGCAGCCCTAGATGGACAGGGAGGACTGGAAACACCATATATTTT.

This sequence joins TRBV15 and TRBJ2-1; 11 nucleotides match TRBD2. The CDR3 runs 15 residues. Germline loops: CDR1 LNHNV, CDR2 YYDKDF (reference sequence). With 0 bases clipped from V and 5 bases from J, the junction kept 0 bases outside the gene matches. The CDR3 coding sequence is TGTGCCACCAGCAGAGAACTAGCGGGAGACAATGAGCAGTTCTTC. Its translation: CATSRELAGDNEQFF.

This clonotype was seen only a few times. The rearrangement uses TRBV29-1 and TRBJ2-3; 10 positions agree with TRBD2. J lost 5 bases, V lost 4 bases, and 6 bases had no gene match. The CDR3 covers 14 residues. CDR1 and CDR2 (germline): SQVTM, ANQGSEA. CDR3 nucleotides: TGCAGCGTTGCAGCGGGAGGGCCTAGAGATACGCAGTATTTT. Protein: CSVAAGGPRDTQYF.

The table lists this clonotype with a few counts. CDR3: CASSFIGGANVLTF. Here the CDR3 DNA reads TGTGCCAGCAGTTTTATCGGTGGGGCCAACGTCCTGACTTTC. V and J are TRBV12-3 or TRBV12-4 and TRBJ2-6; D is undetermined. Trimming removed 3 bases from V and 3 bases from J, with 6 bases in between. The CDR3 is 14 residues long.

This chain's CDR3 is CASKPRLASNEQFF. The CDR3 DNA reads as TGTGCCAGCAAGCCGAGACTAGCGTCAAATGAGCAGTTCTTC. The rearrangement joins TRBV7-9 to TRBJ2-1; 8 bases match TRBD2. CDR1 and CDR2 from the germline V gene are SEHNR and FQNEAQ (reference sequence). The CDR3 contains 14 residues. The V and J ends lost 7 bases and 7 bases, in that order; junction bases with no gene match: 9.

This clonotype was seen ten or more times. This chain uses TRBV20-1 with TRBJ2-7, with 10 bases lining up with TRBD2. In germline, CDR1 is DFQATT, CDR2 SNEGSKA (reference sequence). The CDR3 is 14 residues long. V gave up 3 bases and J gave up 5 bases; unmatched junction bases: 7. The CDR3 region is CSASPAGGPNEQYF. CDR3 DNA sequence: TGCAGTGCTAGTCCAGCGGGAGGGCCCAACGAGCAGTACTTC.

This clonotype was picked up many times. The chain links TRBV3-1 to TRBJ1-1; D remains unclear. The CDR3 is made up of 14 amino acids. V lost 4 bases to trimming and J lost 5 bases, with 14 bases between them. Germline CDR1 reads LGHDT; CDR2 reads YNNKEL (reference sequence). CDR3 sequence: CASSPTGRETEAFF. The CDR3 DNA follows: TGTGCCAGCAGCCCAACCGGGAGGGAAACTGAAGCTTTCTTT.

This clonotype has ten or more counts. The CDR3, as DNA: TGTGCCGGGCGAGGAGGGGCCCTAGTCACAGATACGCAGTATTTT. This codes for CAGRGGALVTDTQYF. The chain joins TRBV6-1 to TRBJ2-3, with D perhaps matching TRBD2 (6 bases). V shed 11 bases and J shed 2 bases, with 20 bases lying between them. Germline CDR1 MNHNS, CDR2 SASEGT. The CDR3 loop spans 15 amino acids.

Ten or more counts support this clonotype. The chain is built from TRBV2 and TRBJ2-1; D call uncertain. Trimming left V 1 base short and J 0 bases short, with 7 bases between. The CDR3 extends over 15 amino acids. The germline V gene encodes CDR1 SNHLY and CDR2 FYNNEI. The CDR3 DNA reads as TGTGCCAGCAGTGAAGGGCCTATCTCCTACAATGAGCAGTTCTTC. It yields the protein CASSEGPISYNEQFF.

The chain couples TRBV27 to TRBJ2-1; TRBD2 might be the D (5 bases). Germline V gives CDR1 MNHEY, CDR2 SMNVEV (reference sequence). The CDR3 is made up of 13 amino acids. With 5 bases removed from V and 5 bases from J, the gap between germline ends came to 10 bases. CDR3 sequence reads: CASSPGLHNEQFF. CDR3 coding DNA: TGTGCCAGCAGTCCAGGACTGCACAATGAGCAGTTCTTC.

This clonotype was counted a few times. The V call is TRBV20-1, the J call TRBJ1-3; D remains unclear. Between the trimmed V and J ends, which lost 3 bases and 0 bases, there was a span of 12 bases. Germline CDR1 reads DFQATT; CDR2 reads SNEGSKA (reference sequence). The CDR3 spans 15 residues. This CDR3 reads CSASTSMSSGNTIYF. The DNA of the CDR3 is TGCAGTGCTAGTACTTCGATGAGCTCTGGAAACACCATATATTTT.